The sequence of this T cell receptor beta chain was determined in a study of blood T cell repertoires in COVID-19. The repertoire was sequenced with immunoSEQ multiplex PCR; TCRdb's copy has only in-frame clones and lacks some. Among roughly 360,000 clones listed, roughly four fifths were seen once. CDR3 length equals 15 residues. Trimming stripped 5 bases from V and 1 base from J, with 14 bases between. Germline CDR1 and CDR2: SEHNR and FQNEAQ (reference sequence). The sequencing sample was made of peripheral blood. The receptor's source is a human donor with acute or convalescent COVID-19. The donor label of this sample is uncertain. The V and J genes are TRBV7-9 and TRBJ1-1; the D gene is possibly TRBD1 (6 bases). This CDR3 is CASSRLGQRNTEAFF. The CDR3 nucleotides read TGTGCCAGCAGCCGCTTGGGACAAAGGAACACTGAAGCTTTCTTT.